The source of this T cell receptor (beta chain) is a study of T cells in tumors after PD-1 blockade. Study background: A subset received ongoing vismodegib 150 mg daily alongside anti-PD-1 therapy. Study findings and constraints: Peripheral recruitment is suggested, as some novel exhausted tumor clones were in pre-treatment blood.

Germline V gives CDR1 MNHEY, CDR2 SMNVEV (reference sequence). V was trimmed by 3 bases and J by 3 bases, leaving 9 bases between them. The CDR3 has 13 amino acids. Only in-frame clones appear in the TCRdb table, and some are missing; sequencing was by immunoSEQ multiplex PCR. Among thousands of clones listed, approximately 60% were seen once. This clone occurred a few times. The antigen is not known. Time point given: second of two post-therapy site-matched biopsies approximately two months apart. Tumor biopsies came from the same primary tumor site before and after PD-1 blockade. Input was roughly 600 ng to 6,004 ng of genomic DNA from tumor or blood.

The sample here was tumor tissue, taken after anti-PD-1 treatment. This TCR was sampled from a human donor with basal cell carcinoma. V is TRBV27 and J is TRBJ2-7; weak D call: TRBD2 (5 bases). The CDR3 spells CASSFGEGYEQYF. CDR3 bases: TGTGCCAGCAGTTTCGGGGAAGGCTACGAGCAGTACTTC.